This T cell receptor (beta chain) derives from a study of blood T cell repertoires in COVID-19. Across the whole study: Specimens from acute and convalescent COVID-19 originated in the United States, Italy and Spain. The analysed material was cDNA or gDNA that came from T cells, B-cell-depleted T cells, or PBMCs.

In the original processing: Estimation of nucleated cell counts relied on the amplification of reference gene primers. The assay was immunoSEQ multiplex PCR, and TCRdb's table has in-frame clones only and misses some. For V, J and clone size, that table is used; D and trimming come from the DNA. In the table there are roughly 300,000 clones, less than 90% of which are singletons. Those enrolled in Seattle joined during active infection and were followed longitudinally afterward. This clone has a handful of counts. Germline V gene sequence: CDR1 MNHEY, CDR2 SVGAGI. CDR3 size: 15 residues. Trimming removed 6 bases at V and 0 bases at J, with 12 bases between.

The chain is built from TRBV6-5 and TRBJ1-5, with D tentatively TRBD1 (6 bases). This sequence was found in a woman aged 25-40 years with COVID-19, enrolled during active disease. The sequenced sample consisted of peripheral blood. The CDR3 region is CASRADRYSNQPQHF. CDR3 coding DNA: TGTGCCAGCAGAGCAGACAGGTATAGCAATCAGCCCCAGCATTTT.